The clone carrying this TCR beta chain was seen a single time. The antigen is undetermined. This sample stems from a study of brain T cells in children with intractable seizures. Sequencing was limited to surgery cases with top T cell transcript signatures in brain tissue. Whole-study findings and limits: Absence of clones before surgery may stem from lower sequencing depth. Patients' HCMV serostatus was unknown; virus specificity rests on CDR3 similarity alone.

Clones were sequenced by immunoSEQ multiplex PCR, and TCRdb holds only the in-frame ones, with some missing. The sample yields 20,000 to 25,000 clones, around 94% seen once. V was pared by 5 bases and J by 5 bases, with 11 bases of the junction left unmatched. The CDR3 is made up of 15 amino acids. Germline V gene data show CDR1 as MRHNA and CDR2 as SNTAGT. J is TRBJ1-1 and V is TRBV6-4, with TRBD1 matching over 7 bases. Sequencing was performed on peripheral blood, taken at surgery. This TCR derives from a boy younger than 18 with focal cortical dysplasia and intractable seizures. The CDR3 bases are TGTGCCAGCAGTCCGGGAAGGGGGCTATGGACTGAAGCTTTCTTT. This gives the protein CASSPGRGLWTEAFF.